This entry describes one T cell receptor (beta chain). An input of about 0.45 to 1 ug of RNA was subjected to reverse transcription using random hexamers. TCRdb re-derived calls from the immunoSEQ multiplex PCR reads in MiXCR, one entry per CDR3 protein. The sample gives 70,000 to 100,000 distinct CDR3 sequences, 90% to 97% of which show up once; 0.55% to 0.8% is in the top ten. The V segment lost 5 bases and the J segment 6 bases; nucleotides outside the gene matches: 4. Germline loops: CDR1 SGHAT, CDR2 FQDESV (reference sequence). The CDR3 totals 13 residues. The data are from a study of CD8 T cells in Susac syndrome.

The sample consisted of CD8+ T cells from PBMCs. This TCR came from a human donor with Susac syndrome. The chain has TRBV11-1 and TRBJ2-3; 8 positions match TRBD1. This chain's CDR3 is CASSLDRVDTQYF. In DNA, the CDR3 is TGTGCCAGCAGCCTGGACAGGGTCGATACGCAGTATTTT.